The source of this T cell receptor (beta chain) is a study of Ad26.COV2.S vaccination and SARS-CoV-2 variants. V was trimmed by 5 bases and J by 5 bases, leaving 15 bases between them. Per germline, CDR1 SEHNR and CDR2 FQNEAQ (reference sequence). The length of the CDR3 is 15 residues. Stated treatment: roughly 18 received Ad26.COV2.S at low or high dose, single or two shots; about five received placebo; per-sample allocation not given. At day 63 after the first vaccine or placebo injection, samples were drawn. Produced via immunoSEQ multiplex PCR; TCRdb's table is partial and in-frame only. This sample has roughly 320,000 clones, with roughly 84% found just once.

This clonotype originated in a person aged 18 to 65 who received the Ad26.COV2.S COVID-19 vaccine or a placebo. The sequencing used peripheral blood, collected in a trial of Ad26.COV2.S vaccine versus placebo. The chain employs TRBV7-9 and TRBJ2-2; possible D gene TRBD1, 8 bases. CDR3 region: CASSQGQGGTGELFF. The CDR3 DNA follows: TGTGCCAGCAGCCAAGGACAGGGAGGGACCGGGGAGCTGTTTTTT.